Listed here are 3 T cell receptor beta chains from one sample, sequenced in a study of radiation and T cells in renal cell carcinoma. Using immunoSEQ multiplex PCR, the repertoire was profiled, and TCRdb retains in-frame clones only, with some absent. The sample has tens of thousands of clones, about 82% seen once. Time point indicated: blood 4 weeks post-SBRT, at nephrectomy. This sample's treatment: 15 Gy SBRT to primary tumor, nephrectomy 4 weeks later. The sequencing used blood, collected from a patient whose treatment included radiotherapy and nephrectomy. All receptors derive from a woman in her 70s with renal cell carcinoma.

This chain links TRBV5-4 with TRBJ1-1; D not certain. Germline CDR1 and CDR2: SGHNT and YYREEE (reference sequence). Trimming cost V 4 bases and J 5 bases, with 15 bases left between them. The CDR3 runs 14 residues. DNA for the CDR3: TGTGCCAGCAGCGCGGTGGAGGGTAGGACTGAAGCTTTCTTT. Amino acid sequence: CASSAVEGRTEAFF.

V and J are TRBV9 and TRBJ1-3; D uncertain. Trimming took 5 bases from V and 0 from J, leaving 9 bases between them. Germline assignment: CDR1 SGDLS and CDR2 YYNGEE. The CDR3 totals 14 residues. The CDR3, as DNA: TGTGCCAGCAGTGGACGGAACTCTGGAAACACCATATATTTT. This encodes CASSGRNSGNTIYF.

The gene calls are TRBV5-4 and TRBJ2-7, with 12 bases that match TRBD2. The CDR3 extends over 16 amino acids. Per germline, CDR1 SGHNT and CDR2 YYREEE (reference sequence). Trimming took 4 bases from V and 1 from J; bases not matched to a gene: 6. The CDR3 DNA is TGTGCCAGCAGCCCGACACTAGCGGGAGGATCCTACGAGCAGTACTTC. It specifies CASSPTLAGGSYEQYF. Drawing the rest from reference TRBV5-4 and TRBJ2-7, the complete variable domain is ETGVTQSPTHLIKTRGQQVTLRCSSQSGHNTVSWYQQALGQGPQFIFQYYREEENGRGNFPPRFSGLQFPNYSSELNVNALELDDSALYLCASSPTLAGGSYEQYFGPGTRLTVT.